These 6 T cell receptor beta chains share one sample of origin, sequenced in a study of molecular identifiers for immune sequencing clone quantification. TCRdb reanalysed the PCR reads using MiXCR and keeps one entry per CDR3 protein. Here the sample spans around 460,000 distinct CDR3 sequences, about a quarter being singletons. Sequenced material: naive CD8+ T cells from blood, with Jurkat cell RNA spiked in. Subset noted: FACS-sorted CD8+CD4-CCR7+CD45RA+ naive T cells. Every receptor here comes from a human donor in good health. Some libraries in this study had Jurkat cell RNA spiked in.

The chain uses TRBV11-1 and TRBJ2-7; D might be TRBD1 or TRBD2, each matching 6 bases. The ends were cut back, 8 bases at V and 5 bases at J, with 22 bases in the middle. Germline V gene sequence: CDR1 SGHAT, CDR2 FQDESV (reference sequence). CDR3 length: 15 residues. DNA of the CDR3: TGTGCCAGCTCCGCCTCGGGGGCAGGGTTAAACGAGCAGTACTTC. This gives the protein CASSASGAGLNEQYF.

The chain has TRBV27 and TRBJ1-3, with D perhaps TRBD1 (5 bases). The germline V gene has CDR1 MNHEY and CDR2 SMNVEV (reference sequence). V lost 4 bases and J lost 5, with 12 bases in between. This CDR3 comprises 14 residues. CDR3 residues: CASSSPRARNTIYF. CDR3 coding DNA: TGTGCCAGCAGTTCGCCCAGGGCTAGAAACACCATATATTTT.

The gene calls are TRBV7-2 and TRBJ1-6; weak D call: TRBD1 (6 bases). V was clipped by 6 bases and J by 0 bases, with 15 bases between them. The CDR3 spans 17 residues. Germline V gives CDR1 SGHTA, CDR2 FQGNSA. The CDR3 sequence is CASSRRQEDSYNSPLHF. As DNA, the CDR3 is TGTGCCAGCAGTCGTCGACAGGAGGACTCCTATAATTCACCCCTCCACTTT. The full variable domain, with the rest looked up from reference TRBV7-2 and TRBJ1-6, is GAGVSQSPSNKVTEKGKDVELRCDPISGHTALYWYRQSLGQGLEFLIYFQGNSAPDKSGLPSDRFSAERTGGSVSTLTIQRTQQEDSAVYLCASSRRQEDSYNSPLHFGNGTRLTVT.

The sample holds many counts of this clonotype. The V call is TRBV7-9, the J call TRBJ2-5, with 8 bases lining up with TRBD2. The CDR3 extends over 14 amino acids. V was pared by 5 bases and J by 7 bases, with 9 bases of the junction left unmatched. CDR1 is SEHNR and CDR2 is FQNEAQ in the germline V gene (reference sequence). The CDR3 sequence: CASSPGLGDGTQYF. CDR3 sequence (DNA): TGTGCCAGCAGCCCGGGACTAGGTGACGGGACCCAGTACTTC.

This clonotype turned up a few times. This sequence joins TRBV6-2 or TRBV6-3 and TRBJ1-5; D may be TRBD1 (6 bases). The germline CDR1 and CDR2 sequences are MNHEY and SVGEGT. The CDR3 is made up of 15 amino acids. V gave up 6 bases and J gave up 4 bases, with 16 bases separating them. The CDR3 DNA follows: TGTGCCAGCAGCTCAGGGAAGGGGGGGAATCAGCCCCAGCATTTT. As protein: CASSSGKGGNQPQHF.

This clonotype turned up a few times. The V gene is TRBV11-2, the J gene TRBJ1-1, with 10 bases that match TRBD1. The CDR3 runs 15 residues. The ends lost 5 bases at V and 1 base at J; junction bases unmatched: 4. Germline values: CDR1 SGHAT, CDR2 FQNNGV. Written as DNA, the CDR3 is TGTGCCAGCAGCCCGTGGACAGGGGGGAACACTGAAGCTTTCTTT. Translating gives CASSPWTGGNTEAFF.